Below are 5 T cell receptor beta chains sequenced from a single sample in a study of T cell repertoires in cytomegalovirus infection. These receptors' targets are unknown. Each CDR3 protein is one row after TCRdb ran MiXCR on the reads. The data contain 100,000 or so distinct CDR3 sequences, roughly 40% of them seen just once; the ten biggest clones take up 74%. The sample here was CD8+ T cells from cultured PBMCs, taken from culture after CMV antigen stimulation. Receptor source: a human donor in good health (CMV status not recorded). Some clones in this sample may be carry-over from other donors' samples.

The J gene is TRBJ1-1, the V gene TRBV27, with a tentative D call TRBD1 (6 bases). This CDR3 region has 14 residues. Germline CDR1 MNHEY, CDR2 SMNVEV (reference sequence). Trimming cost V 5 bases and J 5 bases, with 15 bases left between them. This CDR3 is CASSATGFLTEAFF. CDR3 in DNA: TGTGCCAGCAGTGCTACAGGGTTTCTAACTGAAGCTTTCTTT.

At least ten counts were recorded for this clonotype. The chain uses TRBV10-3 and TRBJ1-1, with 7 positions matching TRBD1. The J segment lost 6 bases and the V segment lost 0 bases, leaving 1 base of the junction unmatched. The germline V gene has CDR1 ENHRY and CDR2 SYGVKD. This CDR3 comprises 13 residues. The CDR3 sequence: CAISESGGSEAFF. The DNA of the CDR3 is TGTGCCATCAGTGAGTCAGGGGGCTCTGAAGCTTTCTTT.

Many counts were recorded for this clonotype. CDR3: CATSDPGRGGTDTQYF. CDR3 bases: TGTGCCACCAGTGACCCCGGGAGGGGGGGGACAGATACGCAGTATTTT. The rearrangement links TRBV24-1 to TRBJ2-3; TRBD2 matches 8 bases. The CDR3 covers 16 residues. The germline V gene encodes CDR1 KGHDR and CDR2 SFDVKD. Trimming cost V 4 bases and J 3 bases; bases outside gene matches: 8.

The chain has TRBV10-2 and TRBJ1-6; 7 nucleotides agree with TRBD1. Germline V gene lookup returns CDR1 WSHSY and CDR2 SAAADI. V trimming: 6 bases; J trimming: 7 bases; junction bases outside the gene matches: 0. This CDR3 region has 12 residues. CDR3 DNA: TGCGCCAGCAGGACAGGGAATTCACCCCTCCACTTT. Amino acids: CASRTGNSPLHF.

This clonotype was counted at least ten times. The genes are TRBV7-8 and TRBJ1-1, with unresolved D. There are 13 residues in the CDR3. Trimming removed 4 bases at V and 1 base at J, with 7 bases between. Germline V CDR1 and CDR2: SGHVS, FQNEAQ. CDR3 in DNA: TGTGCCAGCAGCTCGGGCCCGAACACTGAAGCTTTCTTT. This sequence encodes CASSSGPNTEAFF.